Sequencing of this T cell receptor beta chain was carried out in a study of spatial heterogeneity in lung cancer. Time point defined: sample taken at primary tumor resection. Material for sequencing was whole RNA from tumor, nontumor lung or frozen PBMC, left unsorted. Via MiXCR, TCRdb re-called the 5' RACE reads, giving one row per CDR3 protein. The data contain about 86,000 distinct CDR3 sequences, approximately 12% of them singletons. Trimming removed 4 bases from V and 2 bases from J, with 14 bases in between. CDR3 length: 16 residues. CDR1 and CDR2 from the germline V gene are SGHVS and FQNEAQ. The TCR sequence derives from a male donor with early-stage non-small cell lung cancer. This material consisted of PBMCs, taken at surgery. The chain employs TRBV7-8 and TRBJ2-2; perhaps D is TRBD1 or TRBD2 (5 bases each). Here the CDR3 reads CASSYSYGGNTGELFF. CDR3 nucleotides: TGTGCCAGCAGCTACTCGTATGGGGGAAACACCGGGGAGCTGTTTTTT.